One sample yielded the 3 T cell receptor beta chains listed below, sequenced in a study of cytomegalovirus exposure and HLA in healthy donors. Both 60 Vbeta primers and 13 Jbeta primers went into the PCR. Only in-frame clones appear in the TCRdb table, and some are missing; sequencing was by immunoSEQ multiplex PCR. The data show around 150,000 clones, about four fifths seen once. Sequencing was carried out using PBMCs. The receptors were sampled from a human donor in good health.

The chain employs TRBV29-1 and TRBJ2-2, with 9 positions matching TRBD2. V gave up 7 bases and J gave up 6 bases; unmatched junction bases: 6. The germline CDR1 and CDR2 sequences are SQVTM and ANQGSEA. This CDR3 has 13 amino acids. CDR3 sequence reads: CSASGGPSGELFF. The CDR3 DNA reads TGCAGCGCCAGCGGGGGGCCATCCGGGGAGCTGTTTTTT.

The CDR3 spells CASSYSGGYGYTF. As DNA, the CDR3 is TGTGCCAGCAGTTACTCAGGGGGATACGGCTACACCTTC. The rearrangement uses TRBV6-5 and TRBJ1-2; D is perhaps TRBD1 (6 bases). The V gene's germline CDR1 is MNHEY and CDR2 SVGAGI. The CDR3 runs 13 residues. V was pared by 0 bases and J by 8 bases, with 10 bases between.

This chain joins TRBV10-3 and TRBJ2-1; 7 bases fit TRBD1. CDR1 and CDR2 from the germline V gene are ENHRY and SYGVKD. This CDR3 spans 13 amino acids. Losses at the gene ends were 10 bases for V and 6 bases for J; bases not matched to a gene: 9. The CDR3 region is CATRTGGINEQFF. CDR3 in DNA: TGTGCCACCAGGACAGGAGGTATCAATGAGCAGTTCTTC.